This note documents a single T cell receptor beta chain sequence. Its antigen is not identified. These data come from a study of OX40 agonist ivuxolimab in advanced cancers. The germline CDR1 and CDR2 sequences are SEHNR and FQNEAQ (reference sequence). This CDR3 spans 15 amino acids. Deletions cut 7 bases from V and 4 bases from J, with 19 bases between. Study results and caveats: Among the least clonally expanded were partial responders at 0.1-3.0 mg/kg.

Only in-frame clones appear in the TCRdb table, and some are missing; sequencing was by immunoSEQ multiplex PCR. The sample shows roughly 46,000 clones, 75% to 90% of them seen only once. The chain is built from TRBV7-9 and TRBJ1-2; D possibly corresponds to TRBD1 (5 bases). This clonotype originated in an adult with an advanced solid tumor such as melanoma, head and neck, liver or kidney cancer. This specimen was CD4+ or CD8+ T cells sorted from blood, taken in a trial of the OX40 agonist ivuxolimab. The CDR3 coding sequence is TGTGCCAGCACGACCCTACAGGCGACGATCTATGGCTACACCTTC. Its translation: CASTTLQATIYGYTF.